What follows are 29 T cell receptor beta chains derived from one specimen sequenced in a study of T cells in Graves' hyperthyroidism and ophthalmopathy. Authors of the study amplified TCR beta CDR3 regions from RNA transcripts. Initially, a first-round RT-PCR of the TCR CDR3 employed the HTBI primer set. TCRdb reanalysed the multiplex PCR reads using MiXCR and keeps one entry per CDR3 protein. This table has some 370,000 distinct CDR3 sequences, more than 12% appearing once. Specimen: blood. The source of these receptors is a man between 50 and 59 years old with Graves' ophthalmopathy.

This clonotype has at least ten counts. The rearrangement uses TRBV5-5 and TRBJ2-5; 8 bases map to TRBD1. Losses at the gene ends were 5 bases for V and 4 bases for J; bases not matched to a gene: 10. The CDR3 has 15 residues. Germline V gene data show CDR1 as SGHKS and CDR2 as YYEKEE (reference sequence). CDR3 region: CASRWGQGALETQYF. The CDR3 nucleotides read TGTGCCAGCAGGTGGGGGCAGGGGGCCTTAGAGACCCAGTACTTC.

This clonotype was observed a handful of times. The CDR3 nucleotides are TGCAGTGCCACGGGGCTGGAGGAGGGGTACGAGCAGTACTTC. Its protein is CSATGLEEGYEQYF. The J gene is TRBJ2-7, the V gene TRBV20-1; D perhaps matches TRBD2 (6 bases). From germline, CDR1 is DFQATT and CDR2 SNEGSKA (reference sequence). The CDR3 has 14 residues. Trimming shortened V by 6 bases and J by 4 bases, and 19 bases separated the two germline ends.

The chain joins TRBV19 to TRBJ1-2; no reliable D call. V was clipped by 7 bases and J by 0 bases, with 12 bases between them. This CDR3 spans 14 amino acids. Germline CDR1 and CDR2: LNHDA and SQIVND (reference sequence). The CDR3 region is CASKLGTTNYGYTF. CDR3 nucleotide sequence: TGTGCCAGTAAATTGGGTACGACTAACTATGGCTACACCTTC. Variable domain in full (rest from reference TRBV19 and TRBJ1-2): DGGITQSPKYLFRKEGQNVTLSCEQNLNHDAMYWYRQDPGQGLRLIYYSQIVNDFQKGDIAEGYSVSREKKESFPLTVTSAQKNPTAFYLCASKLGTTNYGYTFGSGTRLTVV.

This clonotype was counted at least ten times. The V and J genes are TRBV12-3 or TRBV12-4 and TRBJ1-1, with 7 bases identical to TRBD1. The V and J ends lost 6 bases and 5 bases, in that order; junction bases with no gene match: 9. The CDR3 runs to 14 residues. The CDR3 is CASSIDRVWTEAFF. The DNA for the CDR3 is TGTGCCAGCAGCATAGACAGGGTTTGGACTGAAGCTTTCTTT.

This clonotype was seen at least ten times. The chain joins TRBV2 to TRBJ2-3; no clear D gene. Germline V CDR1 and CDR2: SNHLY, FYNNEI. The CDR3 sequence is 13 residues long. Trimming took off 7 bases at V and 0 bases at J, with 8 bases between the two ends. CDR3 protein: CASKLTSTDTQYF. The CDR3 bases are TGTGCCAGCAAGTTAACTAGCACAGATACGCAGTATTTT.

This clonotype was detected many times. CDR3 nucleotides: TGCAGTGCTAGAGATCATGGGACAGGGCGGAGTGGCTACACCTTC. This encodes CSARDHGTGRSGYTF. The V gene is TRBV20-1, the J gene TRBJ1-2; TRBD1 matches at 9 bases. This CDR3 comprises 15 residues. The ends lost 0 bases at V and 7 bases at J; junction bases unmatched: 9. The V gene's germline CDR1 is DFQATT and CDR2 SNEGSKA (reference sequence).

This clonotype has a handful of counts. The chain uses TRBV7-9 and TRBJ2-4, with D unresolved. CDR1 and CDR2 (germline): SEHNR, FQNEAQ (reference sequence). V dropped 1 base and J dropped 4 bases, with 8 bases sitting between them. The CDR3 is 14 residues long. CDR3 coding DNA: TGTGCCAGCAGCTTAGAGGGAAATAAAAACATTCAGTACTTC. Translating it yields CASSLEGNKNIQYF.

A few counts support this clonotype. V and J are TRBV5-1 and TRBJ1-1; TRBD1 matches at 10 bases. Germline CDR1 is SGHRS and CDR2 is YFSETQ. V shed 0 bases, J shed 6 bases, and the junction held 5 bases outside the gene matches. This CDR3 contains 15 residues. The CDR3 loop is CASSLVPDRGAEAFF. The CDR3 DNA reads as TGCGCCAGCAGCTTGGTCCCGGACAGGGGGGCTGAAGCTTTCTTT.

This clonotype was counted at least ten times. The J gene is TRBJ2-5, the V gene TRBV28; TRBD1 is a possible D gene (6 bases). V gave up 5 bases and J gave up 5 bases, with 12 bases separating them. Germline CDR1 and CDR2: MDHEN and SYDVKM. CDR3 length: 13 amino acids. CDR3 DNA: TGTGCCAGCAGTCGCCCAGGGGTGGAGACCCAGTACTTC. Its protein product is CASSRPGVETQYF.

This clonotype was detected ten times or more. The chain links TRBV18 to TRBJ1-1, with D perhaps TRBD1 (6 bases). The CDR3 length is 15 residues. From germline, CDR1 is KGHSH and CDR2 LQKENI. V lost 6 bases and J lost 5, with 19 bases in between. The chain's CDR3 is CASSGRGLSGTEAFF. CDR3 coding DNA: TGTGCCAGCTCGGGCCGGGGGCTCAGCGGGACTGAAGCTTTCTTT.

The chain recombines TRBV5-5 with TRBJ2-7; 10 positions agree with TRBD1. CDR1 is SGHKS and CDR2 is YYEKEE in the germline V gene (reference sequence). The J segment lost 2 bases and the V segment lost 4 bases, leaving 6 bases of the junction unmatched. The CDR3 consists of 15 residues. CDR3 nucleotides: TGTGCCAGCAGCGGACAGGGGGGCGGAACCTACGAGCAGTACTTC. Protein product: CASSGQGGGTYEQYF.

This clonotype was recorded a few times. The chain links TRBV20-1 to TRBJ2-7; TRBD2 aligns across 12 bases. The CDR3 has 14 residues. CDR1 and CDR2 (germline): DFQATT, SNEGSKA (reference sequence). Trimming removed 1 base from V and 6 bases from J; junction bases left unmatched: 4. CDR3 nucleotide sequence: TGCAGTGCTAGAGGGACTAGCGGGACCGGCGAGCAGTACTTC. Amino acids: CSARGTSGTGEQYF.

This clonotype was picked up many times. This chain uses TRBV30 with TRBJ2-1, with TRBD1 identical over 7 bases. Losses at the gene ends were 5 bases for V and 7 bases for J; bases not matched to a gene: 11. The germline gives CDR1 GTSNPN, CDR2 SVGIG (reference sequence). The CDR3 has 14 amino acids. The CDR3 DNA follows: TGTGCCTGGGAGGGTAGGGGGCGAGTGAATGAGCAGTTCTTC. Its translation is CAWEGRGRVNEQFF.

In this sample, this clonotype turned up many times. V is TRBV11-3 and J is TRBJ2-2, with D perhaps matching TRBD1 (6 bases). This CDR3 has 17 amino acids. With 0 bases removed from V and 0 bases from J, the gap between germline ends came to 11 bases. CDR1 SGHNT and CDR2 YENEEA come from the germline V gene. CDR3 DNA sequence: TGTGCCAGCAGCTTAGATAGAAGACAGGCGAACACCGGGGAGCTGTTTTTT. This translates into CASSLDRRQANTGELFF.

This clonotype has ten or more counts. This chain joins TRBV20-1 and TRBJ2-7; 9 bases agree with TRBD2. Germline loops: CDR1 DFQATT, CDR2 SNEGSKA (reference sequence). The CDR3 consists of 14 residues. Losses at the gene ends were 5 bases for V and 6 bases for J; bases not matched to a gene: 11. CDR3 nucleotides: TGCAGTGCTCTCACCGGCGGGAGGGCAAGCGAGCAGTACTTC. Protein sequence: CSALTGGRASEQYF.

The table lists this clonotype with many counts. The chain joins TRBV12-3 or TRBV12-4 to TRBJ1-1; 11 nucleotides agree with TRBD1. The CDR3 is made up of 12 amino acids. The V gene end was trimmed by 6 bases and the J gene end by 10 bases; junction bases not matched to a gene: 4. The CDR3 spells CASSLGQGAAFF. CDR3 in DNA: TGTGCCAGCAGCCTCGGACAGGGGGCAGCTTTCTTT.

This clonotype was seen ten or more times. V is TRBV5-1 and J is TRBJ2-1; TRBD1 is a possible D gene (6 bases). Germline V gene data show CDR1 as SGHRS and CDR2 as YFSETQ. The ends were cut back, 7 bases at V and 4 bases at J, with 18 bases in the middle. The length of the CDR3 is 15 residues. CDR3 bases: TGCGCCAGCGAAACAGGGTCTAGTCGGTACAATGAGCAGTTCTTC. Protein: CASETGSSRYNEQFF.

The chain has TRBV3-1 and TRBJ2-1, with a possible D match to TRBD2 (7 bases). Germline V gives CDR1 LGHDT, CDR2 YNNKEL (reference sequence). V lost 5 bases and J lost 10, with 30 bases in between. The CDR3 runs 18 residues. CDR3 sequence (DNA): TGTGCCAGCAGCGTAGGGGGAGGTGGGACTACCCTTAGCGGGGAGCAGTTCTTC. It yields the protein CASSVGGGGTTLSGEQFF.

The rearrangement joins TRBV29-1 to TRBJ2-1; D gene ambiguous. The CDR3 runs 12 residues. Germline CDR1 and CDR2: SQVTM and ANQGSEA. V lost 3 bases and J 6 bases, leaving 9 bases between the germline ends. The CDR3 region is CSVDRFLNEQFF. The CDR3 bases are TGCAGCGTTGATCGGTTTCTCAATGAGCAGTTCTTC.

This clonotype has ten or more counts. The chain recombines TRBV27 with TRBJ1-2; D is perhaps TRBD1 (6 bases). CDR1 and CDR2 from the germline V gene are MNHEY and SMNVEV (reference sequence). This CDR3 region has 17 residues. Between the trimmed V and J ends, which lost 4 bases and 0 bases, there was a span of 18 bases. The CDR3 DNA follows: TGTGCCAGCAGTTCAACGACGACAGGCTTCGCTAACTATGGCTACACCTTC. Translated, it gives CASSSTTTGFANYGYTF.

For this clonotype: One base away lies a much larger clone, so this may be a sequencing read error. V and J are TRBV11-3 and TRBJ2-1; no reliable D call. CDR3 length: 15 residues. With 5 bases removed from V and 7 bases from J, the gap between germline ends came to 18 bases. Per germline, CDR1 SGHNT and CDR2 YENEEA. This chain's CDR3 is CASSPTGDRPNEQFF. The CDR3 DNA reads TGTGCCAGCAGCCCAACGGGTGATCGGCCAAATGAGCAGTTCTTC.

In its sample, this clonotype was seen many times. This chain joins TRBV20-1 and TRBJ1-2; D gene ambiguous. The germline CDR1 and CDR2 sequences are DFQATT and SNEGSKA (reference sequence). The CDR3 consists of 15 residues. Trimming removed 6 bases at V and 2 bases at J, with 19 bases between. CDR3 in amino acids: CSADLVKTLNYGYTF. The DNA of the CDR3 is TGCAGTGCCGACCTCGTTAAGACGTTAAACTATGGCTACACCTTC.

This clonotype has at least ten counts. The rearrangement links TRBV3-1 to TRBJ2-3, with TRBD2 matching 9 bases. This CDR3 spans 17 amino acids. CDR1 LGHDT and CDR2 YNNKEL come from the germline V gene (reference sequence). J lost 1 base, V lost 0 bases, and 5 bases had no gene match. The CDR3 is CASSQERLAEGTDTQYF. Written as DNA, the CDR3 is TGTGCCAGCAGCCAAGAACGACTAGCGGAGGGCACAGATACGCAGTATTTT.

This clonotype has at least ten counts. The chain joins TRBV30 to TRBJ2-3; D is possibly TRBD2 (5 bases). V lost 4 bases and J lost 6, with 11 bases in between. The CDR3 loop spans 12 amino acids. Germline values: CDR1 GTSNPN, CDR2 SVGIG (reference sequence). The chain's CDR3 is CAWNGVGDTQYF. Written as DNA, the CDR3 is TGTGCCTGGAACGGGGTCGGGGATACGCAGTATTTT.

The rearrangement uses TRBV12-5 and TRBJ2-3; D is possibly TRBD2 (5 bases). Trimming removed 3 bases from V and 2 bases from J, with 12 bases in between. The germline V gene encodes CDR1 LGHNT and CDR2 FRNRAP. CDR3 length: 15 residues. The CDR3 sequence: CASGFFRGYTDTQYF. CDR3 DNA sequence: TGTGCTAGTGGTTTTTTCCGGGGATACACAGATACGCAGTATTTT. Filled out from reference TRBV12-5 and TRBJ2-3, the complete variable domain reads DARVTQTPRHKVTEMGQEVTMRCQPILGHNTVFWYRQTMMQGLELLAYFRNRAPLDDSGMPKDRFSAEMPDATLATLKIQPSEPRDSAVYFCASGFFRGYTDTQYFGPGTRLTVL.

The sample holds many counts of this clonotype. This rearrangement joins TRBV5-8 to TRBJ2-7; the D gene is possibly TRBD1 (6 bases). V was trimmed by 4 bases and J by 0 bases, leaving 17 bases between them. The CDR3 totals 16 residues. CDR1 is SGHTS and CDR2 is YDEGEE in the germline V gene. CDR3 nucleotides: TGTGCCAGCAGCATGACCGGACAGCCGGCCTCCTACGAGCAGTACTTC. It codes for CASSMTGQPASYEQYF.

The CDR3 reads CASSDRGSYEQYF. CDR3 nucleotides: TGTGCCAGCAGCGACAGAGGCTCCTACGAGCAGTACTTC. The gene calls are TRBV6-1 and TRBJ2-7, with D maybe TRBD1 (5 bases). This CDR3 spans 13 amino acids. CDR1 and CDR2 from the germline V gene are MNHNS and SASEGT. V lost 6 bases, J lost 0 bases, and 9 bases lay in between.

The chain carries TRBV20-1 and TRBJ1-1; D might be TRBD1 (5 bases). Germline loops: CDR1 DFQATT, CDR2 SNEGSKA (reference sequence). This CDR3 is 13 amino acids long. Trimming stripped 3 bases from V and 3 bases from J, with 11 bases between. CDR3 in DNA: TGCAGTGCTAGCATCTCAGGGCACACTGAAGCTTTCTTT. Translating it yields CSASISGHTEAFF.

This sequence joins TRBV6-1 and TRBJ2-2; 12 positions agree with TRBD2. Per the germline V gene, CDR1 is MNHNS and CDR2 is SASEGT. CDR3 length equals 17 residues. J lost 5 bases, V lost 2 bases, and 6 bases had no gene match. The CDR3 reads CASSETQLAGGTGELFF. CDR3 DNA sequence: TGTGCCAGCAGTGAAACCCAACTAGCGGGAGGTACCGGGGAGCTGTTTTTT.